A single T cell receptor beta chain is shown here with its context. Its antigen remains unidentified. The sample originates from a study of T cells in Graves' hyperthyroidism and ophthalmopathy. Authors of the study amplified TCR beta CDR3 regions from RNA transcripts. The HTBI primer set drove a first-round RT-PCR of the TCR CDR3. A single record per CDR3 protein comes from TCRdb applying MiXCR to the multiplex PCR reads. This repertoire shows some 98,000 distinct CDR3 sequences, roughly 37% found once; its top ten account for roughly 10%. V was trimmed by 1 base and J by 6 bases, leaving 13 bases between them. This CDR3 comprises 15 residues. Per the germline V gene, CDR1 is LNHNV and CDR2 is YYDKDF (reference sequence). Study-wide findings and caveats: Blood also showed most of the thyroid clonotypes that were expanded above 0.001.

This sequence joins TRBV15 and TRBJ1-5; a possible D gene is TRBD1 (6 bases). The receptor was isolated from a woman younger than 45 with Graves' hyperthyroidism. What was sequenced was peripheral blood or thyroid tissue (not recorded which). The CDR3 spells CATSRGSQGSQPQHF. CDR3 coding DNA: TGTGCCACCAGCAGAGGATCACAGGGCAGTCAGCCCCAGCATTTT.